A single T cell receptor (beta chain) is shown here with its context. The target antigen is unknown. This entry belongs to a study of shared clonotypes between healthy human individuals. Study conclusions and caveats: Among several donors, about 4.6% of naive CD4 clonotypes were found in common. How much donors shared clonotypes was expected to be affected by sequencing depth.

Naive CD8 cells lacked CD45RO and underwent positive selection for CCR7, leaving out terminally differentiated effector memory CD45RA+ cells. At the deep level, the assay was run. Method: immunoSEQ multiplex PCR; TCRdb's copy keeps in-frame clones and lacks some. Of about 2.1 million clones listed, 80% to 95% were seen once; the top ten hold 1.5% to 2%. V lost 6 bases and J 5 bases, leaving 17 bases between the germline ends. This CDR3 is built from 14 residues. Germline CDR1 reads MDHEN; CDR2 reads SYDVKM. The material sequenced was naive CD8+ T cells from PBMCs. The clonotype comes from a man between 18 and 35 years old in good health. Some clones in this sample may be carry-over from other donors' samples. The V and J genes are TRBV28 and TRBJ2-7; D may be TRBD2 (7 bases). CDR3 in DNA: TGTGCCAGCAGGCTGGGGGGGGGCGTTAACGAGCAGTACTTC. It yields the protein CASRLGGGVNEQYF.